The T cell receptor beta chain under discussion was sequenced for a study of T cell responses to AZD1222 COVID-19 vaccine. The germline V and J ends were trimmed by 3 bases and 4 bases, with 10 bases remaining between them. CDR3 length: 14 residues. In germline, CDR1 is MNHEY, CDR2 SMNVEV (reference sequence). The table came from immunoSEQ multiplex PCR; TCRdb's copy has only in-frame clones and leaves some out. Of 150,000 to 200,000 clones detected, approximately 94% appear once; the ten largest clones hold roughly 8.4%. Sequencing was performed on peripheral blood, taken on day 0 of AZD1222 vaccination. This sequence joins TRBV27 and TRBJ1-5, with unresolved D. This clonotype originated in an adult in good health. The DNA for the CDR3 is TGTGCCAGCAGTTTGTCGGGAGGAAATCAGCCCCAGCATTTT. It codes for CASSLSGGNQPQHF.